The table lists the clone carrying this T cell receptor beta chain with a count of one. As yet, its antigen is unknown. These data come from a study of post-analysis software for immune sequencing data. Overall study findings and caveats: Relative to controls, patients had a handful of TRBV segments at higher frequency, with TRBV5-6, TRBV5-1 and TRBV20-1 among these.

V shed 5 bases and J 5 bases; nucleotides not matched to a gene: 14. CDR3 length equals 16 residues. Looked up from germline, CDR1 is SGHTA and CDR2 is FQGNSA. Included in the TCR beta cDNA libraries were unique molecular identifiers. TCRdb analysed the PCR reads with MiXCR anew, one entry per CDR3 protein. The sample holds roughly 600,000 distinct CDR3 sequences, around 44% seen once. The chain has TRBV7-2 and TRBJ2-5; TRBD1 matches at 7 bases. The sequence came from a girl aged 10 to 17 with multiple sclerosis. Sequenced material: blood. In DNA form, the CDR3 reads TGTGCCAGCAGCCCGCATCTCTACAGGGGAAGGGAGACCCAGTACTTC. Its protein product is CASSPHLYRGRETQYF.